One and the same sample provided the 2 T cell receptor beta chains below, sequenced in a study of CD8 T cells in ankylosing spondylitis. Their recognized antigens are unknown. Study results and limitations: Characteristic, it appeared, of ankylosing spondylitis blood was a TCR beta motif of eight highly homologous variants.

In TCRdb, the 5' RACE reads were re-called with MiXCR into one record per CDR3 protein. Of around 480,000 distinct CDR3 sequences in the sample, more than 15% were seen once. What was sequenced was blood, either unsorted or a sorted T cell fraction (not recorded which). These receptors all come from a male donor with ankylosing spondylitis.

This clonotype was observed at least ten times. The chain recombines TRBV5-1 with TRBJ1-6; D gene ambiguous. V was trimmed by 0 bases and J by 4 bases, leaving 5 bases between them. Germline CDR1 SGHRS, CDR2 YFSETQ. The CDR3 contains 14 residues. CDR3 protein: CASSLEQYNSPLHF. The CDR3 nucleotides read TGCGCCAGCAGCTTGGAACAGTATAATTCACCCCTCCACTTT.

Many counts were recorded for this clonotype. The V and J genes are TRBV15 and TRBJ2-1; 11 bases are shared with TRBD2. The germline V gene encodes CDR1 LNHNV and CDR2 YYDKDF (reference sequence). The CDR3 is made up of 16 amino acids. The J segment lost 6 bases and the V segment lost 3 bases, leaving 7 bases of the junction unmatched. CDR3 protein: CATSRGTSGGGNEQFF. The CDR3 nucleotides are TGTGCCACCAGCAGGGGTACTAGCGGGGGCGGCAATGAGCAGTTCTTC.